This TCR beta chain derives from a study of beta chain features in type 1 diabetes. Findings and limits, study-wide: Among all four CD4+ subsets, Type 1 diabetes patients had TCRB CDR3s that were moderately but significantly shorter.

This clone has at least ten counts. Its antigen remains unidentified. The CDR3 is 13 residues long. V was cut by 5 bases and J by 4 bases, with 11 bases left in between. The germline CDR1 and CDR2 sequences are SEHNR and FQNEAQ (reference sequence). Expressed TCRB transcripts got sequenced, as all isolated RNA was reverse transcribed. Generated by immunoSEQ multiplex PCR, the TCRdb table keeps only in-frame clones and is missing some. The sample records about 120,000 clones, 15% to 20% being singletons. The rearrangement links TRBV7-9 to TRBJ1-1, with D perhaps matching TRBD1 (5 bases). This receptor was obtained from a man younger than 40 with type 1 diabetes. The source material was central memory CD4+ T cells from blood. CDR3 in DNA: TGTGCCAGCAGCATTCAGGGTGGCACTGAAGCTTTCTTT. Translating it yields CASSIQGGTEAFF. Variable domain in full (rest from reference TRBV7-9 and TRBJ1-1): DTGVSQNPRHKITKRGQNVTFRCDPISEHNRLYWYRQTLGQGPEFLTYFQNEAQLEKSRLLSDRFSAERPKGSFSTLEIQRTEQGDSAMYLCASSIQGGTEAFFGQGTRLTVV.